This T cell receptor (beta chain) was sequenced for a study of cytomegalovirus exposure and HLA in healthy donors. Study observations and caveats: Later work found most CMV-associated TCR beta chains apparently HLA-restricted. An observed cluster of highly shared sequence variants was recorded as a likely sequencing artifact. Exclusion as indistinguishable affected some V segments, including TRBV6-2 and TRBV6-3. Later, TCR association rates were found to vary by HLA locus, highest for DRB1 and lowest for HLA-C.

Note on this clone: As yet, its antigen is unknown.

The V gene's germline CDR1 is MNHNS and CDR2 SASEGT. The trim removed 4 bases at V and 5 bases at J, leaving 3 bases unmatched. This CDR3 has 13 amino acids. In the PCR, 60 Vbeta and 13 Jbeta primers were used. Data came from immunoSEQ multiplex PCR; TCRdb stores just in-frame clones and leaves some out. In the table there are 100,000 to 120,000 clones, 70% to 80% of which are singletons. V usage is TRBV6-1 and J usage is TRBJ1-1; 8 nucleotides align to TRBD1. The TCR sequence derives from a man aged 25-45 years in good health and CMV-seronegative. Sequenced sample: PBMCs. The CDR3 nucleotides are TGTGCCAGCAGTGCAGGGGGCGGGACTGAAGCTTTCTTT. This encodes CASSAGGGTEAFF.